The 30 T cell receptor beta chains reported below all come from one sample, sequenced in a study of blood T cell repertoires in COVID-19. Sequencing used immunoSEQ multiplex PCR; TCRdb keeps in-frame clones, though not all of them. This table holds 200,000 to 250,000 clones, 85% to 90% found once. Specimen: peripheral blood. The receptors shown here come from a man aged 60-69 years with acute or convalescent COVID-19.

The chain links TRBV4-3 to TRBJ1-2, with 8 bases identical to TRBD1. The V segment lost 4 bases and the J segment 2 bases; nucleotides outside the gene matches: 3. Looked up from germline, CDR1 is LGHNA and CDR2 is YSLEER. CDR3 length equals 14 residues. CDR3 sequence (DNA): TGCGCCAGCAGCCCGGACAGGGAGAACTATGGCTACACCTTC. Its protein product is CASSPDRENYGYTF.

J is TRBJ1-3 and V is TRBV6-6; D is unresolved. The CDR3 sequence is 18 residues long. Germline V lookup: CDR1 MNHNY, CDR2 SVGAGI (reference sequence). V gave up 5 bases and J gave up 0 bases, with 20 bases separating them. CDR3 DNA: TGTGCCAGCAGTCCTGTGGGTGGCGGACTTGGCTCTGGAAACACCATATATTTT. This gives the protein CASSPVGGGLGSGNTIYF.

CDR3 sequence (DNA): TGTGCCAGCAGCTTAGAACTGGGGCCGACCTTCAAGGGCTATGGCTACACCTTC. It specifies CASSLELGPTFKGYGYTF. V and J are TRBV11-2 and TRBJ1-2; tentative D call: TRBD1 (5 bases). This CDR3 has 18 amino acids. The V end was cut by 0 bases, the J end by 4 bases, with 21 bases between. CDR1 and CDR2 (germline): SGHAT, FQNNGV.

The chain joins TRBV5-1 to TRBJ1-1; 7 bases match TRBD1. This CDR3 contains 14 residues. Germline values: CDR1 SGHRS, CDR2 YFSETQ. V gave up 4 bases and J gave up 4 bases; unmatched junction bases: 7. CDR3 DNA: TGCGCCAGCAGCATCGACAGGGTTGGCACTGAAGCTTTCTTT. Encoded protein: CASSIDRVGTEAFF.

The chain has TRBV3-1 (or the pseudogene TRBV3-2) and TRBJ1-5; 9 bases map to TRBD1. The V gene end was trimmed by 3 bases and the J gene end by 8 bases; junction bases not matched to a gene: 8. CDR3 length equals 15 residues. Germline V gene data show CDR1 as LGHDT and CDR2 as YNNKEL (reference sequence). The CDR3 DNA reads TGTGCCAGCAGCCACACCACAGGGGGCGGAGAGCCCCAGCATTTT. As protein: CASSHTTGGGEPQHF.

V usage is TRBV30 and J usage is TRBJ2-5; 7 bases are a match to TRBD1. The CDR3 sequence is 12 residues long. V dropped 4 bases and J dropped 2; count of bases not matched to a gene: 1. CDR1 and CDR2 from the germline V gene are GTSNPN and SVGIG (reference sequence). CDR3 bases: TGTGCCTGGACAGGGGGACAAGAGACCCAGTACTTC. Residues: CAWTGGQETQYF.

The chain couples TRBV7-9 to TRBJ2-5; weak D call: TRBD1 (5 bases). This CDR3 spans 18 amino acids. The germline V gene has CDR1 SEHNR and CDR2 FQNEAQ (reference sequence). V was trimmed by 0 bases and J by 5 bases, leaving 22 bases between them. The CDR3 loop is CASSLAGPTRQFLETQYF. The CDR3 DNA is TGTGCCAGCAGCTTAGCCGGACCAACCCGACAGTTTCTGGAGACCCAGTACTTC.

The chain employs TRBV24-1 and TRBJ2-3; TRBD1 agrees at 7 bases. The CDR3 spans 13 residues. V dropped 7 bases and J dropped 6; count of bases not matched to a gene: 6. The germline CDR1 and CDR2 sequences are KGHDR and SFDVKD. The CDR3 region is CATRKGAADTQYF. CDR3 in DNA: TGTGCCACCAGAAAGGGGGCGGCTGATACGCAGTATTTT.

The genes are TRBV7-9 and TRBJ2-7; TRBD1 agrees at 10 bases. Per germline, CDR1 SEHNR and CDR2 FQNEAQ (reference sequence). The CDR3 is 13 residues long. V was pared by 5 bases and J by 6 bases, with 4 bases of the junction left unmatched. This CDR3 is CASSLDRGSEQYF. DNA for the CDR3: TGTGCCAGCAGCCTGGACAGGGGGAGCGAGCAGTACTTC.

To note about this clone: The junction does not match germline at one end; this may be a read error. The chain carries TRBV5-1 and TRBJ1-2; D not certain. Germline CDR1 reads SGHRS; CDR2 reads YFSETQ. This CDR3 is 15 amino acids long. The CDR3 DNA reads TGCGCCAGCAGCTTGATTACCGGGAGTAACTATGGCCACACCTTC. Encoded protein: CASSLITGSNYGHTF. Complete variable domain (other parts from reference TRBV5-1 and TRBJ1-2): KAGVTQTPRYLIKTRGQQVTLSCSPISGHRSVSWYQQTPGQGLQFLFEYFSETQRNKGNFPGRFSGRQFSNSRSEMNVSTLELGDSALYLCASSLITGSNYGHTFGSGTRLTVV.

The chain combines TRBV11-2 with TRBJ2-7, with TRBD1 matching 11 bases. The CDR3 has 16 residues. V trimming: 2 bases; J trimming: 3 bases; junction bases outside the gene matches: 6. Germline assignment: CDR1 SGHAT and CDR2 FQNNGV. The DNA for the CDR3 is TGTGCCAGCAGCTTACAGGACAGGGGGCTGGTCTACGAGCAGTACTTC. Translating gives CASSLQDRGLVYEQYF.

This chain links TRBV27 with TRBJ2-7; 8 nucleotides align to TRBD2. The germline V gene has CDR1 MNHEY and CDR2 SMNVEV (reference sequence). J was trimmed by 4 bases and V by 4 bases; bases with no gene match: 6. The CDR3 is made up of 14 amino acids. Here the CDR3 reads CASSSLAVGYEQYF. CDR3 nucleotides: TGTGCCAGCAGTTCACTAGCGGTGGGGTACGAGCAGTACTTC.

The chain has TRBV7-9 and TRBJ1-1; D may be TRBD1 (6 bases). From germline, CDR1 is SEHNR and CDR2 FQNEAQ (reference sequence). The CDR3 extends over 13 amino acids. V was pared by 4 bases and J by 4 bases, with 10 bases between. The CDR3: CASSSGVSTEAFF. CDR3 nucleotide sequence: TGTGCCAGCAGCTCAGGGGTGAGCACTGAAGCTTTCTTT.

V is TRBV7-8 and J is TRBJ2-6; 10 bases line up with TRBD1. Germline-derived CDR1 and CDR2 are SGHVS and FQNEAQ. J lost 2 bases, V lost 0 bases, and 7 bases had no gene match. The CDR3 runs to 19 residues. The CDR3 DNA is TGTGCCAGCAGCTTAGCGGGTGGGACAGGGGCCCCTGGGGCCAACGTCCTGACTTTC. Translation: CASSLAGGTGAPGANVLTF.

V gene TRBV25-1 combines with J gene TRBJ2-7; tentatively, D is TRBD1 (6 bases). V was shortened by 8 bases and J by 12 bases, with 23 bases between the two germline ends. The germline V gene encodes CDR1 MGHDK and CDR2 SYGVNS. This CDR3 is 13 amino acids long. The CDR3 DNA follows: TGTGCCAGCGGGATCCCCCCCGCCGGGACACGGTACTTC. Its translation: CASGIPPAGTRYF.

This rearrangement joins TRBV6-5 to TRBJ1-1; weak D call: TRBD1 (5 bases). Germline CDR1 reads MNHEY; CDR2 reads SVGAGI. The CDR3 is 15 amino acids. The ends were cut back, 2 bases at V and 1 base at J, with 11 bases in the middle. CDR3 region: CASSYRNTGNTEAFF. The CDR3 DNA is TGTGCCAGCAGTTACCGAAACACAGGGAACACTGAAGCTTTCTTT.

The V call is TRBV27, the J call TRBJ2-7; 7 bases line up with TRBD1. The CDR3 runs 15 residues. Germline V gene data show CDR1 as MNHEY and CDR2 as SMNVEV (reference sequence). Losses at the gene ends were 5 bases for V and 0 bases for J; bases not matched to a gene: 7. The CDR3 here is CASSTSRQGSYEQYF. CDR3 in DNA: TGTGCCAGCAGTACCTCGAGACAGGGCTCCTACGAGCAGTACTTC.

This clone was seen only a few times. The chain is built from TRBV7-9 and TRBJ1-2; TRBD1 aligns across 10 bases. Germline CDR1 and CDR2: SEHNR and FQNEAQ (reference sequence). This CDR3 is built from 19 residues. Losses at the gene ends were 1 base for V and 1 base for J; bases not matched to a gene: 12. The CDR3 DNA reads as TGTGCCAGCAGCTTAGTCCCGGGACAGGGGTCTTCCTTTAACTATGGCTACACCTTC. Encoded protein: CASSLVPGQGSSFNYGYTF.

The chain couples TRBV12-3 or TRBV12-4 to TRBJ1-1; D unclear. The ends were cut back, 6 bases at V and 8 bases at J, with 10 bases in the middle. CDR3 length: 11 residues. This CDR3 reads CASRQTYEAFF. The CDR3 region has the DNA TGTGCCAGCAGGCAGACATACGAAGCTTTCTTT.

The chain is built from TRBV11-2 and TRBJ2-2; TRBD2 is a possible D gene (5 bases). This CDR3 contains 15 residues. The V end lost 1 base, the J end lost 2 bases, and 8 bases lay between the germline ends. Germline V gene data show CDR1 as SGHAT and CDR2 as FQNNGV. CDR3 DNA: TGTGCCAGCAGCTTAGGAGGGTTCAACACCGGGGAGCTGTTTTTT. Translated: CASSLGGFNTGELFF.

V is TRBV3-1 (or the pseudogene TRBV3-2) and J is TRBJ1-3; D unclear. Germline V gene sequence: CDR1 LGHDT, CDR2 YNNKEL (reference sequence). CDR3 length: 17 residues. Trimming removed 4 bases at V and 0 bases at J, with 16 bases between. CDR3 amino acids: CASSRQDTSSSGNTIYF. The CDR3 DNA reads as TGTGCCAGCAGCCGACAAGATACCTCAAGCTCTGGAAACACCATATATTTT.

The rearrangement links TRBV27 to TRBJ1-2, with TRBD1 matching 9 bases. This CDR3 has 15 amino acids. Germline CDR1 and CDR2: MNHEY and SMNVEV (reference sequence). Trimming removed 5 bases from V and 6 bases from J; junction bases left unmatched: 10. The CDR3 coding sequence is TGTGCCAGCAGTGACCACAGGGGGCGGAGTGATGGCTACACCTTC. This gives the protein CASSDHRGRSDGYTF.

V gene TRBV2 combines with J gene TRBJ2-5, with 7 positions matching TRBD1. CDR1 is SNHLY, CDR2 FYNNEI, per germline. J gave up 2 bases and V 7 bases, and 7 bases lay outside the gene matches. This CDR3 comprises 14 residues. DNA for the CDR3: TGTGCCAGCAAAAAGCAGGGGGTTCAAGAGACCCAGTACTTC. Residues: CASKKQGVQETQYF.

The chain employs TRBV9 and TRBJ2-3; TRBD2 is a possible D gene (5 bases). Trimming removed 4 bases from V and 8 bases from J, with 11 bases in between. Germline V gene sequence: CDR1 SGDLS, CDR2 YYNGEE. The CDR3 has 12 amino acids. The CDR3 DNA reads TGTGCCAGCAGCAAGAGGGAAGCTACGCAGTATTTT. Translating gives CASSKREATQYF.

This chain links TRBV7-9 with TRBJ2-3; TRBD2 matches 11 bases. The ends lost 4 bases at V and 2 bases at J; junction bases unmatched: 5. CDR3 length: 16 residues. Germline V gene sequence: CDR1 SEHNR, CDR2 FQNEAQ (reference sequence). This CDR3 is CASSWKLAGVTDTQYF. The CDR3 nucleotides read TGTGCCAGCAGCTGGAAACTAGCGGGGGTCACAGATACGCAGTATTTT.

The rearrangement joins TRBV6-5 to TRBJ2-7; 7 nucleotides line up with TRBD1. The V gene's germline CDR1 is MNHEY and CDR2 SVGAGI. The V and J ends lost 8 bases and 2 bases, in that order; junction bases with no gene match: 9. There are 14 residues in the CDR3. CDR3 sequence reads: CASGARQGTYEQYF. The CDR3 nucleotides read TGTGCCAGCGGGGCGAGACAGGGTACCTACGAGCAGTACTTC.

The CDR3 loop is CASSPGGGGETQYF. Here the CDR3 DNA reads TGTGCCAGCAGCCCAGGCGGGGGAGGGGAGACCCAGTACTTC. The V gene is TRBV11-3, the J gene TRBJ2-5; TRBD2 matches at 7 bases. CDR3 length equals 14 residues. J was trimmed by 5 bases and V by 5 bases; bases with no gene match: 8. Germline CDR1 and CDR2: SGHNT and YENEEA.

The J gene is TRBJ1-6, the V gene TRBV19; TRBD1 matches 10 bases. This CDR3 has 16 amino acids. Per the germline V gene, CDR1 is LNHDA and CDR2 is SQIVND (reference sequence). The trim removed 2 bases at V and 11 bases at J, leaving 9 bases unmatched. This CDR3 is CASSIRDRGRRAPLHF. CDR3 nucleotides: TGTGCCAGTAGTATAAGGGACAGGGGCCGGAGGGCACCCCTCCACTTT.

Note on this clone: Other nucleotide sequences from this sample produce the same CDR3. V and J are TRBV6-1 and TRBJ2-3, with 9 nucleotides matching TRBD2. V shed 3 bases and J 0 bases; nucleotides not matched to a gene: 10. Germline V CDR1 and CDR2: MNHNS, SASEGT. The CDR3 is 18 amino acids. CDR3 sequence reads: CASSEGSGGPTSTDTQYF. The CDR3 DNA sequence: TGTGCCAGCAGTGAGGGTAGCGGGGGTCCTACTAGCACAGATACGCAGTATTTT.

This clone was detected once. The rearrangement joins TRBV2 to TRBJ2-5; D gene unclear. This CDR3 is built from 14 residues. V gave up 0 bases and J gave up 5 bases, with 10 bases separating them. Germline V gene sequence: CDR1 SNHLY, CDR2 FYNNEI. The CDR3 nucleotides are TGTGCCAGCAGTGAAGCGCGGCCTATGGAGACCCAGTACTTC. The encoded protein is CASSEARPMETQYF.